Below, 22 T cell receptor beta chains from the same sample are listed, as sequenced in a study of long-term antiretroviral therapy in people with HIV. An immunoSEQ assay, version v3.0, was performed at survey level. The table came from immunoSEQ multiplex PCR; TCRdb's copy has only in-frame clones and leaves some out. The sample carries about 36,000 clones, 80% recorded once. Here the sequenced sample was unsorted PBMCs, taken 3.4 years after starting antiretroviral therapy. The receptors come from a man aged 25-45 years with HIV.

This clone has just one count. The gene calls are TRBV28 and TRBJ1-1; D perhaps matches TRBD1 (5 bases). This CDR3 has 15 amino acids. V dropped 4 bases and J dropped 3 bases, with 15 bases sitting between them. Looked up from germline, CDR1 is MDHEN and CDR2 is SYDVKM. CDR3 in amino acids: CASSSLGLQDTEAFF. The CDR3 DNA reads TGTGCCAGCAGTTCCTTGGGGCTGCAGGACACTGAAGCTTTCTTT.

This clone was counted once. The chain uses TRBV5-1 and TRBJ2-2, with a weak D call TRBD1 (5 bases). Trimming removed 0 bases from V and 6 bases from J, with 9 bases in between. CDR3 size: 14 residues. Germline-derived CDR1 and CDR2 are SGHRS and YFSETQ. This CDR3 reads CASSLAGIPGELFF. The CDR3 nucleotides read TGCGCCAGCAGCTTGGCAGGGATCCCCGGGGAGCTGTTTTTT.

CDR3: CASSLTGLSEKLFF. CDR3 in DNA: TGTGCCAGCAGTTTAACCGGGCTAAGTGAAAAACTGTTTTTT. The rearrangement links TRBV27 to TRBJ1-4; D gene unclear. Germline values: CDR1 MNHEY, CDR2 SMNVEV (reference sequence). V was pared by 2 bases and J by 7 bases, with 11 bases between. The CDR3 is made up of 14 amino acids.

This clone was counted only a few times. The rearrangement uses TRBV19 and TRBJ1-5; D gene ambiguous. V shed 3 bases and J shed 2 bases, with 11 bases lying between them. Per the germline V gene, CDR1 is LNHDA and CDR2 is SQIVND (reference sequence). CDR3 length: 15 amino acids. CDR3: CASSISLGGNQPQHF. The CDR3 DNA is TGTGCCAGTAGTATCTCCCTCGGGGGCAATCAGCCCCAGCATTTT.

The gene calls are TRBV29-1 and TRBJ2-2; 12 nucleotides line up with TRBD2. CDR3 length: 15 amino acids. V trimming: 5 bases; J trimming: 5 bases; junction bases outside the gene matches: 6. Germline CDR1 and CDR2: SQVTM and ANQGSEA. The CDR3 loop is CSVPLGLAGTGELFF. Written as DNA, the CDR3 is TGCAGCGTTCCCCTCGGACTAGCGGGAACCGGGGAGCTGTTTTTT.

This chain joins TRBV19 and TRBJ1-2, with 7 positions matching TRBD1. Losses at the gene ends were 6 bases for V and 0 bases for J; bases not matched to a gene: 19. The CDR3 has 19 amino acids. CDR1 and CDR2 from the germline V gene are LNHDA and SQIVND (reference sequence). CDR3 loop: CASRLNLFPTGTANYGYTF. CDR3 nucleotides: TGTGCCAGTAGACTCAACCTATTTCCAACCGGGACAGCTAACTATGGCTACACCTTC.

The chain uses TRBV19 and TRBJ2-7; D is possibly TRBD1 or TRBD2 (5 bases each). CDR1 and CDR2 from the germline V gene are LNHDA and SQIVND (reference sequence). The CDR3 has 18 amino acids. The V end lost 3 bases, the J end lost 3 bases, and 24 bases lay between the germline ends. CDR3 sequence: CASSMISLPEGPGYEQYF. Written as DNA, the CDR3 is TGTGCCAGTAGTATGATAAGTCTCCCAGAGGGGCCCGGCTACGAGCAGTACTTC.

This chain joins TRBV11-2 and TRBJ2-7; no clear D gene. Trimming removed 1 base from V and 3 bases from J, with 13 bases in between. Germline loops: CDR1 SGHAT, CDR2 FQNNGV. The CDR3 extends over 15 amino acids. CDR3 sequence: CASSLVGFGYYEQYF. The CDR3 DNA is TGTGCCAGCAGCTTAGTGGGCTTCGGGTACTACGAGCAGTACTTC.

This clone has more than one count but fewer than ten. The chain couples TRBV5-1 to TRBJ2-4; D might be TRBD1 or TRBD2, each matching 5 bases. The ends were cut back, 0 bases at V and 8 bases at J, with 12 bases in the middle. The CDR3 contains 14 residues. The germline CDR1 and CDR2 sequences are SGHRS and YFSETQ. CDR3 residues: CASSLGQGRDIQYF. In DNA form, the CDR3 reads TGCGCCAGCAGCTTGGGGCAGGGACGTGACATTCAGTACTTC. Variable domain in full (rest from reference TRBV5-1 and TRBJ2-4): KAGVTQTPRYLIKTRGQQVTLSCSPISGHRSVSWYQQTPGQGLQFLFEYFSETQRNKGNFPGRFSGRQFSNSRSEMNVSTLELGDSALYLCASSLGQGRDIQYFGAGTRLSVL.

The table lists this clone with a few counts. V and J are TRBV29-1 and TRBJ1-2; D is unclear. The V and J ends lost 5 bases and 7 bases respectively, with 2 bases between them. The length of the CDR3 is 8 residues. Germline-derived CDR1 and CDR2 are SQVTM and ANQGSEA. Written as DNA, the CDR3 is TGCAGCGTTAGTGGCTACACCTTC. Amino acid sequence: CSVSGYTF.

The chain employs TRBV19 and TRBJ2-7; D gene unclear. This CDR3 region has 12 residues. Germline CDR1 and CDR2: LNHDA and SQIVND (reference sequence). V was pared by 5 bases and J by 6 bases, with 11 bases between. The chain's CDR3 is CASSSGGREQYF. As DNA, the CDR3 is TGTGCCAGTAGTTCGGGTGGGCGCGAGCAGTACTTC.

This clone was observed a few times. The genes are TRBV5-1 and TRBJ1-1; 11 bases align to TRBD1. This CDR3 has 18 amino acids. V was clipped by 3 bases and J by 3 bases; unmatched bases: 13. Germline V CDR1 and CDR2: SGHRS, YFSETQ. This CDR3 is CASSWGQGVRLGDTEAFF. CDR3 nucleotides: TGCGCCAGCAGCTGGGGACAGGGGGTGAGGTTAGGGGACACTGAAGCTTTCTTT.

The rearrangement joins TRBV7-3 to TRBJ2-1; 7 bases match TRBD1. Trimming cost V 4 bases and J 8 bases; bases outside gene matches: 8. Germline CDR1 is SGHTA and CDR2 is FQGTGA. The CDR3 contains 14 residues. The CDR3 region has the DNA TGTGCCAGCAGCTCACTAACAACAGGGGATGAGCAGTTCTTC. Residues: CASSSLTTGDEQFF.

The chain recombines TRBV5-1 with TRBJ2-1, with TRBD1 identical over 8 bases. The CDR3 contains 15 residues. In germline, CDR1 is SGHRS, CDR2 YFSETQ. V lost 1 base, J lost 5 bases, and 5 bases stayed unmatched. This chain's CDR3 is CASSLSGTGHNEQFF. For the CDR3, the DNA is TGCGCCAGCAGCTTGTCCGGGACAGGACACAATGAGCAGTTCTTC. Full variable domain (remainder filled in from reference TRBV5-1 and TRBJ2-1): KAGVTQTPRYLIKTRGQQVTLSCSPISGHRSVSWYQQTPGQGLQFLFEYFSETQRNKGNFPGRFSGRQFSNSRSEMNVSTLELGDSALYLCASSLSGTGHNEQFFGPGTRLTVL.

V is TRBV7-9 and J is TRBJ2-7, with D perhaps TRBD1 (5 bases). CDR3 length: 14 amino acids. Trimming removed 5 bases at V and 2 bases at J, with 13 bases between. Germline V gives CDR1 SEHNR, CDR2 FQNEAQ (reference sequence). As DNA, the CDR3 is TGTGCCAGCAGCCCTGGGGCGGTTACCTACGAGCAGTACTTC. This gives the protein CASSPGAVTYEQYF.

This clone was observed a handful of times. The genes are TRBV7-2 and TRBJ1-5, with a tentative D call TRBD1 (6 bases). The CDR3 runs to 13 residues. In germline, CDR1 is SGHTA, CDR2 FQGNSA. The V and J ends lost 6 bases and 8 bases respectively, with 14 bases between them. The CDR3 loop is CASSLTGSKPQHF. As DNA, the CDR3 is TGTGCCAGCAGTTTGACAGGTTCTAAGCCCCAGCATTTT.

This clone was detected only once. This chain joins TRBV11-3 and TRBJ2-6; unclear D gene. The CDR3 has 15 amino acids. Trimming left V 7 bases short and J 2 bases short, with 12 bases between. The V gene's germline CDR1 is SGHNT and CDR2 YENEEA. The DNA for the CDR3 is TGTGCCAGCACCCTTATTGGGGCTGGGGCCAACGTCCTGACTTTC. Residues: CASTLIGAGANVLTF.

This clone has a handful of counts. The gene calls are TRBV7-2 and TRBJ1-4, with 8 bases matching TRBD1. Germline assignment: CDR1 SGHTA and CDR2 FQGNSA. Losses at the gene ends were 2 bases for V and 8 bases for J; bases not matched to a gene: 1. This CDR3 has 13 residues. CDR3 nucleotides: TGTGCCAGCAGCTTATGGACAGGGGAAAAACTGTTTTTT. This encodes CASSLWTGEKLFF. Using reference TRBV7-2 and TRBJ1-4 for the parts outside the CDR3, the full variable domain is GAGVSQSPSNKVTEKGKDVELRCDPISGHTALYWYRQSLGQGLEFLIYFQGNSAPDKSGLPSDRFSAERTGGSVSTLTIQRTQQEDSAVYLCASSLWTGEKLFFGSGTQLSVL.

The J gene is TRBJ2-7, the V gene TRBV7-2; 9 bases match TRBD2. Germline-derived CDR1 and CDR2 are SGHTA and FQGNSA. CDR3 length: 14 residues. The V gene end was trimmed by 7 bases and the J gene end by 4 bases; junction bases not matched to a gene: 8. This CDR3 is CASTPGTSGYEQYF. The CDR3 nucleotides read TGTGCCAGCACCCCCGGAACTAGCGGGTACGAGCAGTACTTC.

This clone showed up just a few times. CDR3 sequence: CASSLWTGDSDSYEQYF. CDR3 nucleotides: TGTGCCAGCAGTTTATGGACGGGGGACTCGGACTCCTACGAGCAGTACTTC. V and J are TRBV28 and TRBJ2-7; D perhaps matches TRBD2 (6 bases). V lost 0 bases, J lost 0 bases, and 15 bases lay in between. CDR1 MDHEN and CDR2 SYDVKM come from the germline V gene. This CDR3 contains 17 residues. Filled out from reference TRBV28 and TRBJ2-7, the complete variable domain reads DVKVTQSSRYLVKRTGEKVFLECVQDMDHENMFWYRQDPGLGLRLIYFSYDVKMKEKGDIPEGYSVSREKKERFSLILESASTNQTSMYLCASSLWTGDSDSYEQYFGPGTRLTVT.

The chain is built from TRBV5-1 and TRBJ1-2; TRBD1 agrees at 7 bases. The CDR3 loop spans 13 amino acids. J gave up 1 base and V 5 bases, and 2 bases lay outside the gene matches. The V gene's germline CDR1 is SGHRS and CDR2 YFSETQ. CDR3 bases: TGCGCCAGCAGGCCAGGGGGTAACTATGGCTACACCTTC. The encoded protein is CASRPGGNYGYTF.

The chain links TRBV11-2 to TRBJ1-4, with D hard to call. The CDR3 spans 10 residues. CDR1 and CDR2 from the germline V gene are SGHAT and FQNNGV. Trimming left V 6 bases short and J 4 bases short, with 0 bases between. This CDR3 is CASSNEKLFF. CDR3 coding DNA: TGTGCCAGCAGTAATGAAAAACTGTTTTTT.